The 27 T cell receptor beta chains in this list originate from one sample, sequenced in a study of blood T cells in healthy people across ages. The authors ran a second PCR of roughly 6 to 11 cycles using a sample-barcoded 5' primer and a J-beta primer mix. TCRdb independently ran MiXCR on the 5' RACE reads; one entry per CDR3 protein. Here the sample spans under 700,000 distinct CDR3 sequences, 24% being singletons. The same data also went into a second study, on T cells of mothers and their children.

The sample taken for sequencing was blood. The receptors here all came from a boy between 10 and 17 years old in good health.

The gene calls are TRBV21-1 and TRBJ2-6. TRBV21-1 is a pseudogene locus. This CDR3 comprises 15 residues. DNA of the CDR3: TGTGCCAGCAGCAAGCTCCTCTCTGGGGCCAACGTCCTGACTTTC. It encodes CASSKLLSGANVLTF.

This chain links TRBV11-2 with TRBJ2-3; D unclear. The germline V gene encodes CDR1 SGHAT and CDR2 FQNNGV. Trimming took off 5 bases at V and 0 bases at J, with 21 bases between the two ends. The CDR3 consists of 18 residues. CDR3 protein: CASSVKYGPAGSTDTQYF. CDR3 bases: TGTGCCAGCAGCGTAAAATATGGTCCAGCCGGAAGCACAGATACGCAGTATTTT.

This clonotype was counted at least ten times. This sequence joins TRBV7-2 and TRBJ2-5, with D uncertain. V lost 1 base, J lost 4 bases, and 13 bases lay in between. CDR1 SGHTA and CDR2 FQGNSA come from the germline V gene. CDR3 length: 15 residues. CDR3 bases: TGTGCCAGCAGCTTAGATCCGAACCCCCTAGAGACCCAGTACTTC. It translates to CASSLDPNPLETQYF.

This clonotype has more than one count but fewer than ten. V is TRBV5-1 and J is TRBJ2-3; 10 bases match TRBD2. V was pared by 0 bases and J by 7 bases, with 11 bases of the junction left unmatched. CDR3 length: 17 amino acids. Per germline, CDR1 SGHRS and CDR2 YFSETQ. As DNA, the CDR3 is TGCGCCAGCAGCTTGGAGGTTTCAAGCGGGAGGGTATATACGCAGTATTTT. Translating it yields CASSLEVSSGRVYTQYF.

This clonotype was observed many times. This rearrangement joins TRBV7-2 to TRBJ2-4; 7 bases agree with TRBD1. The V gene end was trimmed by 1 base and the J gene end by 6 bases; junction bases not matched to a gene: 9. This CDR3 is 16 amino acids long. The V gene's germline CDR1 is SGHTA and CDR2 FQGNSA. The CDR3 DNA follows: TGTGCCAGCAGCTTAGACGGGTACAGGGGATCAAACATTCAGTACTTC. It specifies CASSLDGYRGSNIQYF. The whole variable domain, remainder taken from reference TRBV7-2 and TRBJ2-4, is GAGVSQSPSNKVTEKGKDVELRCDPISGHTALYWYRQSLGQGLEFLIYFQGNSAPDKSGLPSDRFSAERTGGSVSTLTIQRTQQEDSAVYLCASSLDGYRGSNIQYFGAGTRLSVL.

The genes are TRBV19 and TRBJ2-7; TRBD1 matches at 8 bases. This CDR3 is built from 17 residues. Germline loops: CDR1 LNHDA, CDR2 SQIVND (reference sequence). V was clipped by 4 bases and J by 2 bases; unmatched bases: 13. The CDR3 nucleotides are TGTGCCAGTAGTACATACGCCAGGGGACAGGCCACCTACGAGCAGTACTTC. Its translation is CASSTYARGQATYEQYF.

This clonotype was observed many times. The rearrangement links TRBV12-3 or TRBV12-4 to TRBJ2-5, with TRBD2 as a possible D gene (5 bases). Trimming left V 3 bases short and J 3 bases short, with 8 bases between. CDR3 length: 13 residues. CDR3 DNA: TGTGCCAGCAGTTTGGGGAGTAAAGAGACCCAGTACTTC. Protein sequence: CASSLGSKETQYF.

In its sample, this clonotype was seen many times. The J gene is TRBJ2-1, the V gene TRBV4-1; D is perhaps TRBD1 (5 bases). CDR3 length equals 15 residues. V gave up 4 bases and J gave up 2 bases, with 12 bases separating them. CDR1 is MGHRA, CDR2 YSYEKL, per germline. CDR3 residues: CASSPTLTAYNEQFF. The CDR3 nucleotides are TGCGCCAGCAGCCCTACACTGACAGCCTACAATGAGCAGTTCTTC.

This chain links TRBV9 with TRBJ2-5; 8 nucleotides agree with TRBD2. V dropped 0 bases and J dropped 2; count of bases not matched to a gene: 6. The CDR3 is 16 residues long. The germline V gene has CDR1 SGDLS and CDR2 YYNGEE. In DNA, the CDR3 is TGTGCCAGCAGCGTAGCTACGGGAGGGAGTCAAGAGACCCAGTACTTC. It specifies CASSVATGGSQETQYF.

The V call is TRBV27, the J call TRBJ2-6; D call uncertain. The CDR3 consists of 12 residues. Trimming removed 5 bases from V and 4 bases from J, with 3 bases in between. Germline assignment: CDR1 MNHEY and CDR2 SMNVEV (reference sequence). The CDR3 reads CASSTGANVLTF. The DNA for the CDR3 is TGTGCCAGCAGTACGGGGGCCAACGTCCTGACTTTC.

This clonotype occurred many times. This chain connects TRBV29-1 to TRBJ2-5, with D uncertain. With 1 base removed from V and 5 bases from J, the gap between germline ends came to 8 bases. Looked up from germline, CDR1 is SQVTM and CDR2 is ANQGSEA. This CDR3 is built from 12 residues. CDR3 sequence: CSVEGGPETQYF. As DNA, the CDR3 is TGCAGCGTTGAAGGAGGTCCGGAGACCCAGTACTTC.

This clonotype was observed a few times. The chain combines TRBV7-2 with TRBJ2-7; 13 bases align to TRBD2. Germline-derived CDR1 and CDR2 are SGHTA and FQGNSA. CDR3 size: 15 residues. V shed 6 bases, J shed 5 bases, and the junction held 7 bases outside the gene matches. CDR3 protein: CASRSLAGGLDEQYF. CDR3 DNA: TGTGCCAGCAGATCACTAGCGGGGGGGCTGGACGAGCAGTACTTC.

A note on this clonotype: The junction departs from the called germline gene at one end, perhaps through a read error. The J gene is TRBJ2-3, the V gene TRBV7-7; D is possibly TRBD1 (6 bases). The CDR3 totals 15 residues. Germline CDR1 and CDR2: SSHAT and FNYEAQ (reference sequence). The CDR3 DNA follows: TGTGCTAGCAGCTTAAGTAACAGGGGCACAGATACGCAGTATTTT. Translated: CASSLSNRGTDTQYF.

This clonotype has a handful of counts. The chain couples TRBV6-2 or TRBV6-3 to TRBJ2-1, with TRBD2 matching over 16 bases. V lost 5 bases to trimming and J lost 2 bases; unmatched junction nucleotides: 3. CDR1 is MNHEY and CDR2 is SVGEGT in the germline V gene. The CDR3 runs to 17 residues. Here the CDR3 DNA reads TGTGCCAGCAGTCGGGGACTAGCGGGGGGGACCTACAATGAGCAGTTCTTC. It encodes CASSRGLAGGTYNEQFF.

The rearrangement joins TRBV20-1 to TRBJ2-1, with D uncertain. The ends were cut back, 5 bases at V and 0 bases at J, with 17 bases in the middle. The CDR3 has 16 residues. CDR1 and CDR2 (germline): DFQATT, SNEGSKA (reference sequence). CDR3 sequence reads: CSAGLREPSSYNEQFF. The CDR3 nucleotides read TGCAGTGCTGGGTTACGCGAACCCAGCTCCTACAATGAGCAGTTCTTC.

This CDR3 is CSARVGTVSESYEQYF. The CDR3 nucleotides read TGCAGTGCTAGGGTGGGAACTGTCAGTGAGAGCTACGAGCAGTACTTC. The rearrangement uses TRBV20-1 and TRBJ2-7; D gene unclear. V was pared by 3 bases and J by 3 bases, with 21 bases between. Germline CDR1 and CDR2: DFQATT and SNEGSKA (reference sequence). CDR3 size: 16 residues.

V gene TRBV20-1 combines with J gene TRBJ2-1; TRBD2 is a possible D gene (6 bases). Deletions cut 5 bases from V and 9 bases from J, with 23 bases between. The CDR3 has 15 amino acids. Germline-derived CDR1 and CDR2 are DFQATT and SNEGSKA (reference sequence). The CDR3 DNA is TGCAGTGCTGATGGGACTGCATGGGGGGATAGTGAGCAGTTCTTC. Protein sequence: CSADGTAWGDSEQFF.

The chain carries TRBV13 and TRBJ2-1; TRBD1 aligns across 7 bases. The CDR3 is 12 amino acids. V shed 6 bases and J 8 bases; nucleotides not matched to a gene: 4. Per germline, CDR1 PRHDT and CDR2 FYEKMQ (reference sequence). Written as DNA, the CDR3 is TGTGCCAGCAGTCAACAGGGGTATGAGCAGTTCTTC. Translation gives CASSQQGYEQFF.

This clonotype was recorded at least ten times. The CDR3 is CAISVGFAGSWDEQFF. In DNA form, the CDR3 reads TGTGCCATCAGTGTCGGTTTTGCGGGGTCATGGGATGAGCAGTTCTTC. The genes are TRBV10-3 and TRBJ2-1; D perhaps matches TRBD2 (6 bases). Looked up from germline, CDR1 is ENHRY and CDR2 is SYGVKD. Trimming removed 4 bases at V and 8 bases at J, with 21 bases between. CDR3 size: 16 residues.

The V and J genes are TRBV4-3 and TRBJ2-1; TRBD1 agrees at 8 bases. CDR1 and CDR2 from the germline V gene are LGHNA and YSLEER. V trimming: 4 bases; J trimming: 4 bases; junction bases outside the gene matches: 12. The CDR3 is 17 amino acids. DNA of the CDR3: TGCGCCAGCAGCCGACTTGGCGGAGGGACAGGATACAATGAGCAGTTCTTC. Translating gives CASSRLGGGTGYNEQFF.

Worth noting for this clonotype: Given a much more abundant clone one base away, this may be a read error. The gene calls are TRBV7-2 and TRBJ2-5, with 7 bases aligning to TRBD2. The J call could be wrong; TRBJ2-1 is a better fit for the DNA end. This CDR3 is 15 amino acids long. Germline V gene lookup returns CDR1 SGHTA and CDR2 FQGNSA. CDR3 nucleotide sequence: TGTGCCAGCAGCTTACATCCACTGGCTAGCGGTGAGCAGTTCTTC. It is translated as CASSLHPLASGEQFF.

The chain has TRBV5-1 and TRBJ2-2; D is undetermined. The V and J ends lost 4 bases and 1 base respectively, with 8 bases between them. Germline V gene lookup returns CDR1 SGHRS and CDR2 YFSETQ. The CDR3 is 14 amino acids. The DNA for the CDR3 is TGCGCCAGCAGCGGAATACAGAACACCGGGGAGCTGTTTTTT. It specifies CASSGIQNTGELFF.

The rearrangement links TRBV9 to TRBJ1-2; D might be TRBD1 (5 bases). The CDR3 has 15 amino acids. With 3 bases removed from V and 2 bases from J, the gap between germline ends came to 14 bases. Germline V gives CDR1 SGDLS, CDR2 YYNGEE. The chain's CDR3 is CASSALKSGNYGYTF. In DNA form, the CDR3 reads TGTGCCAGCAGCGCCCTTAAGTCAGGGAACTATGGCTACACCTTC.

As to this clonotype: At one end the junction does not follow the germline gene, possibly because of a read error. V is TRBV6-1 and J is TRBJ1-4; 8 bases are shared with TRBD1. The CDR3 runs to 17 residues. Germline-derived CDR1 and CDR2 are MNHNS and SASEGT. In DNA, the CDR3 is TGTGCCAGCAAGGCGGCGGCAGGGGGCAAGTCTAAAGAAAAACTGTTTTTT. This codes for CASKAAAGGKSKEKLFF.

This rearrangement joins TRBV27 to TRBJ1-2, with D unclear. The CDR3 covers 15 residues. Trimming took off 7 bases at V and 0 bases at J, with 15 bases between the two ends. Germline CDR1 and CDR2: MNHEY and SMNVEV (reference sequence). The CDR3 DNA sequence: TGTGCCAGCACCTTACGTCCGGGGACTAACTATGGCTACACCTTC. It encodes CASTLRPGTNYGYTF.

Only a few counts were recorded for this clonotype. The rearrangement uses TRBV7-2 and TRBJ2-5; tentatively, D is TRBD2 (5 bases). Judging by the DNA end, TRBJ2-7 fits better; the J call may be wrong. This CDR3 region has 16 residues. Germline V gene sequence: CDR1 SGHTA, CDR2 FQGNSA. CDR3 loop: CASSSLEARFFYEQYF. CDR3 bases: TGTGCCAGCAGCTCTCTGGAGGCCAGGTTCTTCTACGAGCAGTACTTC.

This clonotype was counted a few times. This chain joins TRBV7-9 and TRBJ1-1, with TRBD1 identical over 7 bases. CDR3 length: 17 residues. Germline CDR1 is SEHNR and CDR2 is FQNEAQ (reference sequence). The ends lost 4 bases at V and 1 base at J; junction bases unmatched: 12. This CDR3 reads CASSSFDREGGNTEAFF. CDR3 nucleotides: TGTGCCAGCAGCTCATTCGACAGGGAGGGGGGGAACACTGAAGCTTTCTTT.